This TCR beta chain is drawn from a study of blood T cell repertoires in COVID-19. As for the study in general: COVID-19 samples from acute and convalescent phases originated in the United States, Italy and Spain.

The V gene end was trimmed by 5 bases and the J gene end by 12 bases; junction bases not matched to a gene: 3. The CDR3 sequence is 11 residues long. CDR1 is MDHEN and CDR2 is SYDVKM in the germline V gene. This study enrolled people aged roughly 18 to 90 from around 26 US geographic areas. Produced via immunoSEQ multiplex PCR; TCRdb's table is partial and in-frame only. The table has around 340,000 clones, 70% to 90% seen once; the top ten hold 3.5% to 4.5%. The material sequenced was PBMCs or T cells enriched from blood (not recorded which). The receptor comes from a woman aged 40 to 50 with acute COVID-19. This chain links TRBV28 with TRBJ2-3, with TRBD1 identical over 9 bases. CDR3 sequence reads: CASSRTGAQYF. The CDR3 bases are TGTGCCAGCAGTAGGACAGGGGCACAGTATTTT.